The present entry profiles one T cell receptor beta chain with its context. The antigen remains undetermined. PBMCs, the starting material, were the source of sorted CD4+ and CD8+ T cells. Extracted from the samples, RNA was reverse transcribed into cDNA to serve as the sequencing template. The protocol was immunoSEQ multiplex PCR, while the TCRdb copy is restricted to in-frame clones and leaves out a portion. Among 89,000 or so clones listed, 51% were seen once. This sample was taken from a study of CD8+ T cells in alopecia areata. Findings and limits, study-wide: Scalp sequencing captures resident alphabeta T cells of normal skin too. Clonality in lesional scalp, especially alopecia totalis/universalis, exceeded that of normal scalp.

CDR1 and CDR2 (germline): SQVTM, ANQGSEA. V was trimmed by 6 bases and J by 3 bases, leaving 18 bases between them. This CDR3 is built from 15 residues. This chain links TRBV29-1 with TRBJ2-1, with a weak D call TRBD1 (6 bases). The sequence was obtained from a human donor with alopecia areata. The sequencing input was NKG2D-high CD8+ T cells sorted from blood. The CDR3 bases are TGCAGCGTGGAGCAGGGGAGCTACAACTACAATGAGCAGTTCTTC. This gives the protein CSVEQGSYNYNEQFF.